This TCR beta chain was sequenced during a study of cytomegalovirus exposure and HLA in healthy donors. Overall study findings and caveats: Later genetic work tied a missense DCLRE1C variant to beta-chain V and J trimming.

The germline V gene encodes CDR1 SGHVS and CDR2 FQNEAQ. This CDR3 has 15 amino acids. V was clipped by 3 bases and J by 0 bases; unmatched bases: 1. The PCR was carried out with 60 Vbeta primers and 13 Jbeta primers. This table comes from immunoSEQ multiplex PCR, and its TCRdb copy is limited to in-frame clones, with some not included. The table has more than 90,000 clones, 55% to 75% seen once; the top ten hold 8.7%. Details on this clone: Its antigen is as yet unknown.

The chain recombines TRBV7-8 with TRBJ2-2; the match to TRBD2 covers 7 bases. Sequencing was carried out using PBMCs. The source is a man younger than 40 in good health and CMV-seropositive. CDR3 amino acids: CASSFGGANTGELFF. The DNA for the CDR3 is TGTGCCAGCAGCTTTGGGGGGGCGAACACCGGGGAGCTGTTTTTT. Full variable domain (remainder filled in from reference TRBV7-8 and TRBJ2-2): GAGVSQSPRYKVAKRGQDVALRCDPISGHVSLFWYQQALGQGPEFLTYFQNEAQLDKSGLPSDRFFAERPEGSVSTLKIQRTQQEDSAVYLCASSFGGANTGELFFGEGSRLTVL.